These T cell receptor beta chains were read from a single sample in a study of T-cell reconstitution after alpha-beta-depleted transplantation in children. MiXCR was run by TCRdb on the PCR reads, yielding one entry per CDR3 protein. The table has hundreds of thousands of distinct CDR3 sequences, 20% to 30% seen once. This material consisted of PBMCs, mostly from graft donor cells, taken 360 days after TCRalphabeta/CD19-depleted stem cell transplant. These receptors were obtained from a female patient aged 2 to 10 who had a stem cell transplant for congenital amegakaryocytic thrombocytopenia, so the T cells may come from the graft donor. The CDR3 runs from the conserved cysteine through the conserved F or W. Fields, in order: D gene, V gene, J gene, clone size, CDR3 protein, CDR3 DNA. D genes are given only for firm matches. Size is stated for part of the rows, as once, few or many counts, or as a class when the clone is expanded.

>.|TRBV12-3/TRBV12-4|TRBJ2-5|.
CASSFSGKETQYF
TGTGCCAGCAGTTTTAGCGGAAAGGAGACCCAGTACTTC
>.|TRBV24-1|TRBJ2-1|few
CATSDSTPRLEQFF
TGTGCCACCAGTGATTCTACCCCCCGGTTGGAGCAGTTCTTC
>TRBD1|TRBV14|TRBJ2-5|.
CASSQLGTGVKTQYF
TGTGCCAGCAGCCAACTTGGGACAGGGGTGAAGACCCAGTACTTC
>.|TRBV5-1|TRBJ2-5|.
CASSLEGGSETQYF
TGCGCCAGCAGCTTGGAGGGGGGTAGCGAGACCCAGTACTTC
>TRBD2|TRBV28|TRBJ2-5|few
CASSFSGRAQETQYF
TGTGCCAGCAGTTTTAGCGGGAGAGCCCAAGAGACCCAGTACTTC
>TRBD1|TRBV4-2|TRBJ1-1|few
CASSRGQGASEAFF
TGTGCCAGCAGCCGTGGACAGGGGGCATCTGAAGCTTTCTTT
>.|TRBV19|TRBJ2-3|.
CASSRGPKADTQYF
TGTGCCAGTAGCAGGGGCCCCAAGGCAGATACGCAGTATTTT
>.|TRBV27|TRBJ2-1|.
CASGSYTQHSYNEQFF
TGTGCCAGCGGCTCCTACACGCAGCACTCCTACAATGAGCAGTTCTTC
>.|TRBV20-1|TRBJ2-2|few
CSATLENTGELFF
TGCAGTGCAACACTAGAGAACACCGGGGAGCTGTTTTTT
>.|TRBV10-3|TRBJ2-6|few
CAISESGNSGANVLTF
TGTGCCATCAGTGAGTCGGGTAACTCTGGGGCCAACGTCCTGACTTTC
>.|TRBV21-1|TRBJ1-5|once
CASSRRDREPDQPQHF
TGTGCCAGCAGCCGCCGGGACAGGGAGCCCGATCAGCCCCAGCATTTT
>.|TRBV27|TRBJ2-1|few
CASSLLAVNEQFF
TGTGCCAGCAGTTTATTGGCGGTCAATGAGCAGTTCTTC
>TRBD1|TRBV24-1|TRBJ1-5|.
CATRREGATPQHF
TGTGCCACCCGAAGGGAGGGGGCTACGCCCCAGCATTTT
>TRBD2|TRBV29-1|TRBJ2-3|few
CSGAGGHTDTQYF
TGCAGCGGAGCGGGGGGGCACACAGATACGCAGTATTTT
>TRBD1|TRBV29-1|TRBJ2-5|few
CSVRTGKQETQYF
TGCAGCGTCAGGACAGGAAAACAAGAGACCCAGTACTTC
>.|TRBV12-3/TRBV12-4|TRBJ1-2|many
CASSPDWASRGYTF
TGTGCCAGCAGTCCGGACTGGGCTTCTAGAGGCTACACCTTC
>TRBD2|TRBV30|TRBJ2-7|.
CAWSPKREPYEQYF
TGTGCCTGGAGTCCTAAGCGGGAGCCCTACGAGCAGTACTTC
>TRBD1|TRBV4-1|TRBJ1-4|many
CASSLGTGGLTNEKLFF
TGCGCCAGCAGCCTCGGGACAGGAGGGTTGACTAATGAAAAACTGTTTTTT
>.|TRBV29-1|TRBJ2-6|.
CSVQGTPSGANVLTF
TGCAGCGTTCAGGGGACCCCCTCTGGGGCCAACGTCCTGACTTTC
>TRBD2|TRBV28|TRBJ2-1|few
CASSPGLAGGPSYNEQFF
TGTGCCAGCAGCCCCGGACTAGCGGGAGGGCCCTCCTACAATGAGCAGTTCTTC
>.|TRBV2|TRBJ2-3|few
CASSVGGPGDTQYF
TGTGCCAGCAGTGTCGGGGGCCCTGGGGATACGCAGTATTTT
>.|TRBV12-3/TRBV12-4|TRBJ1-4|many
CASSLGKLVFF
TGTGCCAGCAGTTTAGGAAAACTAGTGTTTTTT
>.|TRBV5-1|TRBJ2-1|.
CASSLDGQGGINEQFF
TGCGCCAGCAGCCTTGATGGACAGGGAGGGATCAATGAGCAGTTCTTC
>.|TRBV5-1|TRBJ2-7|once
CASSLGSRTYEQYF
TGCGCCAGCAGCTTGGGATCCAGGACCTACGAGCAGTACTTC
>.|TRBV15|TRBJ2-2|.
CATSRGFTGELFF
TGTGCCACCAGCAGAGGCTTCACCGGGGAGCTGTTTTTT
>.|TRBV12-3/TRBV12-4|TRBJ2-1|.
CALSLVGVPSFDNEQFF
TGTGCCCTCAGTTTAGTTGGTGTGCCTAGTTTTGACAATGAGCAGTTCTTC
>.|TRBV29-1|TRBJ2-2|once
CSAAGQFPGADTGELFF
TGCAGCGCCGCCGGACAGTTCCCCGGGGCCGACACCGGGGAGCTGTTTTTT
>.|TRBV28|TRBJ1-2|few
CASSSPDRLTNYGYTF
TGTGCCAGCAGTTCTCCCGACAGGCTGACTAACTATGGCTACACCTTC